This T cell receptor beta chain was found in a study of T cell responses to AZD1222 COVID-19 vaccine. The table came from immunoSEQ multiplex PCR; TCRdb's copy has only in-frame clones and leaves some out. In the table there are tens of thousands of clones, about 88% of which are singletons. V was shortened by 4 bases and J by 14 bases, with 17 bases between the two germline ends. This CDR3 contains 13 residues. CDR1 and CDR2 (germline): SGHTA, FQGNSA. The TCR comes from an adult in good health. V gene TRBV7-2 combines with J gene TRBJ1-4, with D possibly TRBD1 on 6 matching bases. Material: peripheral blood, obtained on day 0 of AZD1222 vaccination. The CDR3 DNA follows: TGTGCCAGCAGCTGGGGACATTGGGCAGGTCTGTTTTTT. Translating gives CASSWGHWAGLFF.